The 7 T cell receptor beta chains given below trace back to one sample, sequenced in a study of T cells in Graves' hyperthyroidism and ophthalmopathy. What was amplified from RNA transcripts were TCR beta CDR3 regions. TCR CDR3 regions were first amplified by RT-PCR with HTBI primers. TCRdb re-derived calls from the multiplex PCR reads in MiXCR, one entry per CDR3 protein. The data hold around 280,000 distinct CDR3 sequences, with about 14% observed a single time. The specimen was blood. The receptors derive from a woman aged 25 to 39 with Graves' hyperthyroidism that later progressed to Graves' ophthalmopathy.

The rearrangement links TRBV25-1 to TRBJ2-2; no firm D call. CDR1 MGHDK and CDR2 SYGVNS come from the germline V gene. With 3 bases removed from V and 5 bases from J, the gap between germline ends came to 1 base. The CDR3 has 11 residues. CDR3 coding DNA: TGTGCCAGCAGTGATACCGGGGAGCTGTTTTTT. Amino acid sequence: CASSDTGELFF.

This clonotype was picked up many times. CDR3 nucleotide sequence: TGTGCCTGGGCCGGAAATGAAAAACTGTTTTTT. Its protein product is CAWAGNEKLFF. The chain couples TRBV30 to TRBJ1-4; unclear D gene. Trimming cost V 5 bases and J 5 bases, with 6 bases left between them. The CDR3 extends over 11 amino acids. Germline CDR1 GTSNPN, CDR2 SVGIG (reference sequence).

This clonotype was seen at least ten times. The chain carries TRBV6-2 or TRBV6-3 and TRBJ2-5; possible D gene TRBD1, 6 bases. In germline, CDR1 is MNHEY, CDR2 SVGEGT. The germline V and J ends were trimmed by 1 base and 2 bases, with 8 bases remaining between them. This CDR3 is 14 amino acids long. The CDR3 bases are TGTGCCAGCAGTTACTTCAGGGGACAAGAGACCCAGTACTTC. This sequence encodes CASSYFRGQETQYF.

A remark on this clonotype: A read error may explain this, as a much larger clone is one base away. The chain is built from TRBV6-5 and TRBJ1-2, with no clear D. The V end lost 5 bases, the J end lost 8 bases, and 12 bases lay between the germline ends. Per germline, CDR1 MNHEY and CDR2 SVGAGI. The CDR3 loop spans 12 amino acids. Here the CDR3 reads CASSPSSGGYTF. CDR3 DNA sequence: TGTGCCAGCAGTCCATCGAGTGGAGGCTACACCTTC.

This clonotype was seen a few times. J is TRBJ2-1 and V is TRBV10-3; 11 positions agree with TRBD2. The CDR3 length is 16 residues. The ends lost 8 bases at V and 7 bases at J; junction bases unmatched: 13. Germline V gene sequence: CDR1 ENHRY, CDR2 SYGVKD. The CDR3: CAISGGLAGGENEQFF. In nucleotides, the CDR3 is TGTGCCATCTCAGGGGGGCTAGCGGGAGGTGAGAATGAGCAGTTCTTC.

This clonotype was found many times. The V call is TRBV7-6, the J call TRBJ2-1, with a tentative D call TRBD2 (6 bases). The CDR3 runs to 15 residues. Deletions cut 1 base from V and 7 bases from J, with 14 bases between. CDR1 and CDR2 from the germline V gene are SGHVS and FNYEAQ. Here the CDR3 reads CASSLGTLAKNEQFF. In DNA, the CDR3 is TGTGCCAGCAGCTTAGGGACACTAGCTAAGAATGAGCAGTTCTTC.

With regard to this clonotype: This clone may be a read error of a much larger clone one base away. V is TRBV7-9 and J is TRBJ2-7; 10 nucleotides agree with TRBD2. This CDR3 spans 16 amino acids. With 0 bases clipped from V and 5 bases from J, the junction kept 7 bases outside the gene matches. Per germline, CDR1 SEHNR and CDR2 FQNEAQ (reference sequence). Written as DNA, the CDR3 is TGTGCCAGCAGCTTAGCGGCTAGCGGGAGCAAACACGAGCAGTACTTC. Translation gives CASSLAASGSKHEQYF.